This paragraph covers one TCR beta chain sequence. It lacks a known antigen. No base quality values were provided; no much bigger clone lies one nucleotide off. This specimen comes from a study of cytomegalovirus exposure and HLA in healthy donors (TCRdb year 2017). About the full investigation: An earlier analysis of roughly 500 of the donors reported approximately 280 Gb of sequence data and about 120 million unique TCR beta sequences obtained from about 200 million T cells. Rather than using new phenotypic data, the later analysis identified candidate immune exposures from TCR beta sequences and from how often those sequences occurred across donors. The study used immunosequencing to profile the T cell repertoires of under 700 subjects and linked those repertoires to cytomegalovirus serostatus. Class I and class II HLA loci were covered by the typing at four-digit resolution. Of the roughly 430 genotyped donors, about 80% fell in the genetic ancestry cluster associated with self-reported Caucasian donors. High-throughput TCR immunosequencing, statistical association of individual TCRs with disease status, and machine learning were combined to predict cytomegalovirus infection status. An earlier analysis of a few hundred of the donors applied high-throughput TCR beta sequencing to assess whether each TCR beta V gene segment acted as functional or pseudogenic. An early release covering approximately 600 HLA-typed donors comprised approximately 300 gigabases of sequencing data and 85 million or so unique TCR sequences. Donor age, sex, ethnicity and CMV serostatus were compiled alongside the repertoire data. Across around 400 genotyped donors of the cohort, an average of approximately 220,000 unique TCR beta nucleotide sequences per donor were sequenced, and around 20% of those sequences were non-productive. Every discovery cohort repertoire had been produced on one sequencing platform. Roughly five DR-DQ haplotypes were handled as single units for association and clustering, since linkage in the cohort was strong. A later analysis re-analyzed previously published TCR beta repertoires from 666 donors and added high-resolution HLA genotyping to study TCR occurrence patterns. Genome-wide SNP genotypes for about three fifths of the 666 donors were used in a later genetic analysis, which treated that subset as a discovery cohort. In addition to the first cohort of hundreds of subjects, a separate validation cohort of 120 different subjects was used. The number of typed donors differed by locus: about 629-630 for A, B, C, DRB1 and DQB1; 522 for DQA1; 606 for DPA1; and around 470 for DPB1. The study aimed to test whether cataloging public T cell receptors could reveal signatures of past pathogen exposure. The research as a whole found: It was suggested by the authors that the approach could potentially be generalized to other disease states and immunological phenotypes. An association between a missense DCLRE1C variant and V-gene and J-gene trimming of TCR beta chains was found in a later genetic analysis and replicated in an independent cohort. Roughly uniform sequencing depth across donors was assumed in presence/absence analyses, although this assumption may not hold. According to a later genetic analysis, donors in an Asian-associated ancestry cluster had fewer N-insertions in productive TCRs than the approximately 700-donor mean. In a later analysis, several top co-occurrence clusters were reported to appear linked to parvovirus B19, influenza, CMV and Epstein-Barr virus. According to a later analysis, TCR association rates differed among HLA loci, with DRB1 alleles showing the most associated TCRs and HLA-C alleles showing the fewest. A cluster of highly shared sequence variants was judged likely to be a technical artifact of the sequencing pipeline. While some public TCRs were present in many individuals, most TCR sequences turned up only very rarely across donors. In an earlier analysis of about 600 of the donors, most TCR beta V segments appeared in productive rearrangements about 87% or about 30% of the time, broadly matching IMGT annotations. At a false discovery rate of 0.05, a later analysis linked 16,000 or so TCR beta sequences to specific HLA alleles. The cohort was sequenced for TCR beta chains only, and without alpha or paired-chain data the features that could be detected were limited. In a later analysis, HLA-associated TCR beta chains were found to be more clonally expanded and to have lower generation probabilities than equally common non-associated chains. Most CMV-associated TCR beta chains appeared to be HLA-restricted in a later analysis, and the HLA associations seemed to be driven largely by CMV exposure. The study listed approximately 150 TCR beta chains as associated with cytomegalovirus. When HLA alleles, especially DR and DQ, strongly co-occurred, attributing TCR associations to individual alleles was difficult. A further reported finding was that TCR beta sequences accurately predicted the HLA-A and HLA-B alleles for most subjects in the first cohort. Three of the identified cytomegalovirus-associated TCR beta chains were confirmed in vitro to be specific for cytomegalovirus antigens. Because counts were too low, roughly 17 rarely observed V segments, including chromosome 9 orphons, were left out of the earlier analysis of some 600 of the donors. Cytomegalovirus status was reported to be diagnosed by the classifier with high specificity and sensitivity in both the original and validation cohorts. For the cohort, immune exposure information was limited to CMV serostatus. Because some donors lacked HLA typing at each locus, the association tests relied only on the typed subset. Linkage disequilibrium might explain the correlated functional status among segregating V segments, but an unknown experimental factor could not be ruled out.

In total, 600 or so healthy bone marrow donors made up the cohort. At the time of sampling, every cohort member was nominally healthy, though immune exposures that went unrecorded were likely present. The donor was CMV seronegative and was included in the group of several hundred seronegative cohort members. Every donor gave a peripheral blood sample, and the peripheral blood mononuclear cells from that sample were used for TCR beta sequencing. The Qiagen DNeasy Blood Extraction Kit was used to extract genomic DNA from the blood cell samples. Library generation was performed with the immunoSEQ multiplex PCR assay. For the multiplex PCR, a mixture combining 60 forward primers for TCR Vbeta segments and 13 reverse primers for TCR Jbeta segments was used. Amplification of the CDR3 region of rearranged TCR beta genes was performed with a multiplex PCR assay on genomic DNA. The amplified TCR beta libraries were sequenced on the Illumina HiSeq System as 87-base-pair reads. Concerning the study's data processing: In a later analysis, some 80 million unique TCR beta chains were counted across the approximately 640 repertoires, and roughly 10 million of these chains were shared by at least two donors. Raw reads were error-corrected and collapsed into unique sequences with a nearest-neighbor algorithm that merged closely related sequences to remove PCR and sequencing errors. To assign V, D and J gene segments, CDR3 sequences were aligned to IMGT reference sequences. For a sequence to be retained, a match of at least six nucleotides to both a V gene segment and a J gene segment was required. Rearrangements were classified as productive when the CDR3 lacked stop codons and remained in frame with V and J, and all other rearrangements were classified as non-productive. CDR3 was defined by IMGT convention, running from the second conserved V-encoded cysteine to the conserved J-encoded phenylalanine. The earlier analysis of roughly 590 of the donors excluded sequences that lacked an unambiguous match to a single V gene segment. An earlier analysis of fewer than 750 of the donors called V segments functional above 56.7% productive rearrangements and segregating when the between-donor standard deviation exceeded 5%. A statistical classification framework was built to diagnose cytomegalovirus status from the catalog of TCR beta chain sequences. V and J gene assignment, in a later analysis, came from comparing TCR nucleotide sequences with IMGT/GENE-DB human TR gene sequences. A later analysis assigned CDR3 sequences and most-parsimonious VDJ recombination scenarios with the TCRdist pipeline. In a later analysis, every TCR beta chain was defined by the combination of its CDR3 amino acid sequence and its V-gene family, and reads without a unique V-gene family were dropped. In a later analysis, 500 to 650 highly shared, low-generation-probability nucleotide sequences were removed to address suspected cross-contamination and a sequencing artifact. A later analysis calculated a clonal expansion index for each public chain from normalized within-repertoire ranks of inferred template counts. A later analysis computed generation probabilities with a VDJ recombination model fitted to out-of-frame rearrangements, and checked the results against IGoR. Hypergeometric tests were used in a later analysis to score TCR-TCR, TCR-HLA and TCR-CMV co-occurrence, with a repertoire-size bias correction applied to the TCR pairs. A later analysis estimated false discovery rates by permuting HLA or CMV assignments 20 times. In a later analysis, co-occurring TCRs were grouped using DBSCAN, and TCRdist sequence similarity was added for clustering within HLA-allele-positive subsets. Co-occurrence clustering excluded repertoires with fewer than 30,000 or more than 120,000 public chains, plus five with anomalous nucleotide sharing. In TCRdb, the immuneACCESS table is reduced to in-frame sequences with V and J assigned. These tables do not hold every clone; where another copy was compared, an unresolved V gene accounts for under half, and the others remain unexplained. The D gene and trimming were derived from the DNA, and the V and J assignments and clone size from that table. This sample is represented by under 150,000 clones; 78% of them were singletons. The ten largest clones capture 2.8% of the sample.

The TCR comes from a male donor in good health and CMV-seronegative. The sequencing input was PBMCs.

The encoded CDR3 is CASSPGLAGEEDTQYF. The nucleotide sequence is given as TGCGCCAGCAGCCCCGGACTAGCGGGAGAGGAAGATACGCAGTATTTT. The sequence is built from TRBV5-1 and TRBJ2-3, and TRBD2 matches 13 of the central bases. For CDR1 and CDR2, the germline V gene lists SGHRS and YFSETQ. For this chain, trimming is 4 bases at the V end and 5 bases at the J end, and the number of junction bases without a gene match is 7. Its CDR3 holds 16 amino acids, cysteine through phenylalanine. Only the CDR3 DNA stays, 48 bases, in frame from base 1.